Listed here are 30 T cell receptor beta chains from one sample, sequenced in a study of spatial heterogeneity in lung cancer. TCRdb reprocessed the 5' RACE reads with MiXCR, giving one entry per CDR3 protein. The sample contains about 82,000 distinct CDR3 sequences, roughly 12% of which appear only once. Indicated time point: sample taken at primary tumor resection. Unsorted tumor, nontumor lung tissue or cryopreserved PBMC supplied the whole RNA. Sequenced here: PBMCs, sampled at surgery. These receptors came from a male donor with early-stage non-small cell lung cancer.

J is TRBJ2-7 and V is TRBV10-1; no clear D. V was shortened by 3 bases and J by 4 bases, with 13 bases between the two germline ends. Germline lookup yields CDR1 WNHNN and CDR2 SYGVQD (reference sequence). This CDR3 is built from 14 residues. The CDR3 DNA is TGCGCCAGCAGTGATACCCCGGACCCTTACGAGCAGTACTTC. As protein: CASSDTPDPYEQYF.

This clonotype is labeled medium-sized. The chain has TRBV29-1 and TRBJ2-7, with 7 bases that match TRBD1. Germline CDR1 and CDR2: SQVTM and ANQGSEA. J gave up 5 bases and V 4 bases, and 11 bases lay outside the gene matches. The CDR3 has 14 residues. CDR3 amino acids: CSVGLDRVPHEQYF. CDR3 coding DNA: TGCAGCGTTGGCCTCGACAGGGTACCACACGAGCAGTACTTC.

This clonotype was counted between two and nine times. The genes are TRBV7-8 and TRBJ1-2, with D tentatively TRBD1 (6 bases). This CDR3 spans 17 amino acids. Germline assignment: CDR1 SGHVS and CDR2 FQNEAQ. V was pared by 2 bases and J by 8 bases, with 24 bases between. In DNA, the CDR3 is TGTGCCAGCAGCTTATCGGCCGGGACACCATCCCGAGGGGGCTACACCTTC. It codes for CASSLSAGTPSRGGYTF.

This chain uses TRBV6-5 with TRBJ1-1; the D gene is possibly TRBD1 (5 bases). The CDR3 loop spans 14 amino acids. CDR1 and CDR2 (germline): MNHEY, SVGAGI. The germline V and J ends were trimmed by 4 bases and 1 base, with 10 bases remaining between them. The CDR3 bases are TGTGCCAGCAGTTCCACGACAGCGAACACTGAAGCTTTCTTT. This sequence encodes CASSSTTANTEAFF.

This clonotype was picked up many times. The V call is TRBV20-1, the J call TRBJ1-5; D remains unclear. The CDR3 sequence is 13 residues long. Germline V lookup: CDR1 DFQATT, CDR2 SNEGSKA (reference sequence). Trimming shortened V by 0 bases and J by 7 bases, and 10 bases separated the two germline ends. The CDR3 spells CSARDKGRQPQHF. The CDR3, as DNA: TGCAGTGCTAGAGATAAAGGGAGGCAGCCCCAGCATTTT.

The chain combines TRBV29-1 with TRBJ2-1, with 8 bases fitting TRBD2. Germline V gene lookup returns CDR1 SQVTM and CDR2 ANQGSEA. This CDR3 has 15 amino acids. Trimming took 1 base from V and 5 from J; bases not matched to a gene: 7. The chain's CDR3 is CSVEGISGDDNEQFF. In DNA, the CDR3 is TGCAGCGTTGAAGGTATTAGCGGGGATGACAATGAGCAGTTCTTC.

The chain joins TRBV5-1 to TRBJ1-1; D may be TRBD1 (6 bases). Germline values: CDR1 SGHRS, CDR2 YFSETQ. V dropped 8 bases and J dropped 2 bases, with 22 bases sitting between them. The CDR3 spans 16 residues. CDR3 sequence reads: CASFPMSQGSNTEAFF. CDR3 bases: TGCGCCAGTTTCCCGATGTCCCAGGGGAGTAACACTGAAGCTTTCTTT.

The CDR3 reads CSARDRGRTDTQYF. The DNA for the CDR3 is TGCAGTGCTAGAGACAGGGGCAGAACAGATACGCAGTATTTT. V and J are TRBV20-1 and TRBJ2-3; maybe TRBD1 (6 bases). The germline V gene has CDR1 DFQATT and CDR2 SNEGSKA (reference sequence). Trimming removed 0 bases from V and 3 bases from J, with 10 bases in between. The CDR3 has 14 residues.

This sequence joins TRBV6-6 and TRBJ2-5, with a possible D match to TRBD2 (6 bases). Germline CDR1 is MNHNY and CDR2 is SVGAGI (reference sequence). This CDR3 has 15 amino acids. The V end was cut by 2 bases, the J end by 3 bases, with 13 bases between. The CDR3 coding sequence is TGTGCCAGCAGTTACGGGACTCGGAGGGAAGAGACCCAGTACTTC. Residues: CASSYGTRREETQYF.

This clonotype was seen a few times. The chain recombines TRBV12-3 or TRBV12-4 with TRBJ2-7; 8 positions match TRBD1. V lost 5 bases to trimming and J lost 3 bases; unmatched junction nucleotides: 6. The CDR3 consists of 14 residues. Here the CDR3 DNA reads TGTGCCAGCAGTCCTCGGACAGGGCTCTACGAGCAGTACTTC. Translation gives CASSPRTGLYEQYF.

The chain combines TRBV11-2 with TRBJ2-1, with TRBD2 matching 7 bases. Germline-derived CDR1 and CDR2 are SGHAT and FQNNGV. The CDR3 extends over 17 amino acids. J lost 0 bases, V lost 4 bases, and 9 bases had no gene match. Written as DNA, the CDR3 is TGTGCCAGCAGCTCCAGAGGGAGCGGGGACTCCTACAATGAGCAGTTCTTC. This gives the protein CASSSRGSGDSYNEQFF.

The rearrangement joins TRBV7-9 to TRBJ2-2; the match to TRBD2 covers 7 bases. CDR3 length: 17 amino acids. Germline trimming cut 4 bases from V and 4 bases from J; bases unmatched to any gene: 12. Germline V lookup: CDR1 SEHNR, CDR2 FQNEAQ (reference sequence). CDR3 sequence reads: CASSSTSLTGGTGELFF. The DNA for the CDR3 is TGTGCCAGCAGCTCCACCTCTCTGACGGGAGGCACCGGGGAGCTGTTTTTT. The whole variable domain, remainder taken from reference TRBV7-9 and TRBJ2-2, is DTGVSQNPRHKITKRGQNVTFRCDPISEHNRLYWYRQTLGQGPEFLTYFQNEAQLEKSRLLSDRFSAERPKGSFSTLEIQRTEQGDSAMYLCASSSTSLTGGTGELFFGEGSRLTVL.

This clonotype came up many times. This chain uses TRBV30 with TRBJ2-4; possibly TRBD1 or TRBD2 for D (5 bases each). Germline V gene data show CDR1 as GTSNPN and CDR2 as SVGIG (reference sequence). The V gene lost 5 bases and the J gene lost 9 bases, with 11 bases spanning the gap. The CDR3 is made up of 11 amino acids. This CDR3 reads CAWGAGGIQYF. DNA of the CDR3: TGTGCCTGGGGGGCAGGAGGCATTCAGTACTTC.

There are a few counts of this clonotype. This chain uses TRBV2 with TRBJ1-2; D not resolved. The CDR3 has 13 amino acids. Germline CDR1 is SNHLY and CDR2 is FYNNEI. V was shortened by 1 base and J by 3 bases, with 6 bases between the two germline ends. CDR3 region: CASSEEADYGYTF. CDR3 nucleotides: TGTGCCAGCAGTGAAGAGGCAGACTATGGCTACACCTTC.

This clonotype has a handful of counts. The chain uses TRBV6-2 or TRBV6-3 and TRBJ2-3; D is unresolved. V was shortened by 8 bases and J by 2 bases, with 8 bases between the two germline ends. From germline, CDR1 is MNHEY and CDR2 SVGEGT. The length of the CDR3 is 12 residues. The CDR3 bases are TGTGCCAGCGCATCCACCACAGATACGCAGTATTTT. It is translated as CASASTTDTQYF.

This clonotype was seen ten or more times. This chain joins TRBV7-2 and TRBJ1-1; D possibly corresponds to TRBD1 (5 bases). The CDR3 contains 13 residues. Germline CDR1 and CDR2: SGHTA and FQGNSA. Trimming stripped 7 bases from V and 0 bases from J, with 9 bases between. CDR3 sequence reads: CASNRQLNTEAFF. The CDR3 DNA sequence: TGTGCCAGCAACCGACAGCTGAACACTGAAGCTTTCTTT.

This clonotype was recorded at least ten times. This sequence joins TRBV6-2 or TRBV6-3 and TRBJ1-1, with D hard to call. Germline V gene lookup returns CDR1 MNHEY and CDR2 SVGEGT. The CDR3 covers 12 residues. Trimming removed 1 base at V and 4 bases at J, with 4 bases between. CDR3 nucleotides: TGTGCCAGCAGTTACTATGGCACTGAAGCTTTCTTT. Translation: CASSYYGTEAFF.

The sample holds a few counts of this clonotype. This chain links TRBV7-9 with TRBJ1-5; D ambiguous. V lost 1 base and J lost 3, with 4 bases in between. The CDR3 loop spans 13 amino acids. From germline, CDR1 is SEHNR and CDR2 FQNEAQ (reference sequence). The CDR3 loop reads CASSLGNNQPQHF. CDR3 DNA sequence: TGTGCCAGCAGCTTAGGTAACAATCAGCCCCAGCATTTT.

The chain has TRBV27 and TRBJ2-3; D unresolved. This CDR3 comprises 16 residues. V gave up 0 bases and J gave up 1 base, with 11 bases separating them. Per germline, CDR1 MNHEY and CDR2 SMNVEV (reference sequence). CDR3 nucleotide sequence: TGTGCCAGCAGTTTATCGCAGTGGCCTCGCACAGATACGCAGTATTTT. Encoded protein: CASSLSQWPRTDTQYF.

This clonotype was seen more than once but under ten times. The chain has TRBV19 and TRBJ2-7; 7 bases match TRBD1. CDR1 is LNHDA, CDR2 SQIVND, per germline (reference sequence). This CDR3 has 13 residues. After removal of 6 bases from V and 2 bases from J, the junction contained 4 bases not matched to a gene. CDR3 DNA sequence: TGTGCCAGTAGCCCCGGGACAGCCTACGAGCAGTACTTC. Protein product: CASSPGTAYEQYF.

The CDR3 sequence: CASSPDGIYGYTF. The CDR3 DNA is TGTGCCAGCAGCCCGGACGGGATCTATGGCTACACCTTC. The V and J genes are TRBV7-3 and TRBJ1-2; D is uncertain. The CDR3 runs 13 residues. V shed 5 bases and J shed 4 bases, with 11 bases lying between them. Germline lookup yields CDR1 SGHTA and CDR2 FQGTGA.

There are many counts of this clonotype. V and J are TRBV20-1 and TRBJ2-2; either TRBD1 or TRBD2 may fit D (5 bases each). The CDR3 contains 16 residues. Looked up from germline, CDR1 is DFQATT and CDR2 is SNEGSKA (reference sequence). Trimming pared 0 bases from V and 1 base from J, leaving 12 bases between. In DNA, the CDR3 is TGCAGTGCTAGAGATGCCGGGACCCTGAACACCGGGGAGCTGTTTTTT. It yields the protein CSARDAGTLNTGELFF.

This clonotype was recorded a few times. The gene calls are TRBV11-1 and TRBJ1-6; a possible D gene is TRBD1 (5 bases). Trimming took 1 base from V and 7 from J, leaving 8 bases between them. CDR1 and CDR2 from the germline V gene are SGHAT and FQDESV (reference sequence). This CDR3 spans 14 amino acids. The CDR3 sequence: CASSLEWGNSPLHF. In DNA form, the CDR3 reads TGTGCCAGCAGCTTAGAGTGGGGCAATTCACCCCTCCACTTT.

This clonotype was counted many times. The gene calls are TRBV7-2 and TRBJ2-2; 12 nucleotides match TRBD2. The CDR3 is 16 residues long. In germline, CDR1 is SGHTA, CDR2 FQGNSA. V lost 2 bases, J lost 6 bases, and 4 bases stayed unmatched. The CDR3 DNA is TGTGCCAGCAGCTTATTGCTAGCGGGAGGGCCCGGGGAGCTGTTTTTT. The encoded protein is CASSLLLAGGPGELFF.

The rearrangement links TRBV5-1 to TRBJ2-1; a weak D match, TRBD1 (6 bases). V shed 1 base and J shed 4 bases, with 18 bases lying between them. Germline V lookup: CDR1 SGHRS, CDR2 YFSETQ. This CDR3 has 17 amino acids. CDR3 region: CASSLSGGESFYNEQFF. CDR3 bases: TGCGCCAGCAGCTTGTCTGGGGGCGAGTCTTTTTACAATGAGCAGTTCTTC.

The chain carries TRBV12-3 or TRBV12-4 and TRBJ1-1, with 7 bases lining up with TRBD1. The CDR3 loop spans 14 amino acids. V lost 6 bases, J lost 5 bases, and 9 bases stayed unmatched. The chain's CDR3 is CASRSDRPETEAFF. CDR3 DNA: TGTGCCAGCAGGTCGGACAGGCCGGAGACTGAAGCTTTCTTT.

V usage is TRBV20-1 and J usage is TRBJ2-5; maybe TRBD1 (6 bases). V gave up 5 bases and J gave up 5 bases, with 15 bases separating them. Germline V CDR1 and CDR2: DFQATT, SNEGSKA (reference sequence). The CDR3 loop spans 13 amino acids. This CDR3 reads CSALGTQSETQYF. The CDR3 bases are TGCAGTGCTCTCGGGACACAGTCCGAGACCCAGTACTTC.

This clonotype was detected many times. This rearrangement joins TRBV7-2 to TRBJ1-3, with D possibly being TRBD1 (5 bases). Germline-derived CDR1 and CDR2 are SGHTA and FQGNSA. V was shortened by 5 bases and J by 0 bases, with 14 bases between the two germline ends. The CDR3 consists of 16 residues. CDR3 region: CASSPGTPLSGNTIYF. CDR3 bases: TGTGCCAGCAGCCCAGGGACTCCTCTCTCTGGAAACACCATATATTTT.

The rearrangement joins TRBV7-9 to TRBJ1-1; no firm D call. CDR3 length: 11 amino acids. V shed 5 bases and J shed 8 bases, with 9 bases lying between them. CDR1 and CDR2 (germline): SEHNR, FQNEAQ (reference sequence). The CDR3 spells CASSPAAEAFF. The CDR3 DNA sequence: TGTGCCAGCAGCCCAGCTGCCGAAGCTTTCTTT.

The J gene is TRBJ2-1, the V gene TRBV4-1; 9 positions match TRBD2. This CDR3 comprises 16 residues. Per the germline V gene, CDR1 is MGHRA and CDR2 is YSYEKL. Trimming at V came to 0 bases and at J to 4 bases, leaving 4 bases not matched to a gene. The CDR3 DNA reads as TGCGCCAGCAGCCAAGAAGTGAGCGGGGGGTACAATGAGCAGTTCTTC. Translation gives CASSQEVSGGYNEQFF.